The 3 T cell receptor beta chains reported below all come from one sample, sequenced in a study of shared clonotypes between healthy human individuals (dated by TCRdb to about 2020). The library was obtained by the immunoSEQ multiplex PCR assay. The clones in this table, taken by TCRdb from immuneACCESS, are in-frame only. Not every clone is retained; where verified, under half of the shortfall comes from an unresolved V gene, and the cause of the rest is unknown. Within this sample are about 1 million clones, with approximately 80% of them counted one time only. The top ten constitute under 0.6% of the sample. The sequencing sample was made of memory CD4+ T cells from PBMCs. Sample cell subset or site, as interpreted from the label and publication: CD45RA-negative fraction. Source of these receptors: a man between 18 and 29 years old in good health. Some clones in this sample may be carry-over from other donors' samples.

V and J are TRBV29-1 and TRBJ2-7; 10 nucleotides line up with TRBD2. V dropped 1 base and J dropped 3; count of bases not matched to a gene: 15. There are 18 residues in the CDR3. In germline, CDR1 is SQVTM, CDR2 ANQGSEA. The CDR3 protein is CSVEVPLSSGRGFYEQYF. CDR3 bases: TGCAGCGTTGAAGTCCCGTTATCTAGCGGGAGAGGATTCTACGAGCAGTACTTC.

The J gene is TRBJ2-7, the V gene TRBV6-5, with D possibly TRBD1 on 5 matching bases. Germline CDR1 and CDR2: MNHEY and SVGAGI. V gave up 0 bases and J gave up 1 base, with 13 bases separating them. The CDR3 length is 16 residues. CDR3 protein: CASSYSGHAASYEQYF. In DNA form, the CDR3 reads TGTGCCAGCAGTTACTCCGGACACGCCGCATCCTACGAGCAGTACTTC.

The gene calls are TRBV6-6 and TRBJ1-5; no reliable D call. Between the trimmed V and J ends, which lost 5 bases and 1 base, there was a span of 12 bases. Per germline, CDR1 MNHNY and CDR2 SVGAGI (reference sequence). The CDR3 spans 15 residues. CDR3 protein: CASSVGFRSNQPQHF. The CDR3 DNA reads TGTGCCAGCAGTGTCGGGTTCAGGAGCAATCAGCCCCAGCATTTT.